One sample yielded the 5 T cell receptor beta chains listed below, sequenced in a study of T cells in localized non-small cell lung cancer. Produced via immunoSEQ multiplex PCR; TCRdb's table is partial and in-frame only. The sample includes 40,000 to 60,000 clones, about 88% of them seen just once. The sample consisted of PBMCs, taken before any cancer treatment. The receptors were sampled from a female donor with stage II lung adenocarcinoma.

The V and J genes are TRBV27 and TRBJ2-3, with 16 bases matching TRBD2. CDR1 MNHEY and CDR2 SMNVEV come from the germline V gene (reference sequence). J was trimmed by 8 bases and V by 5 bases; bases with no gene match: 7. This CDR3 has 16 amino acids. Written as DNA, the CDR3 is TGTGCCAGCAGTGGGACTAGCGGGGGGGCAATGGGTACGCAGTATTTT. Translated, it gives CASSGTSGGAMGTQYF.

The rearrangement joins TRBV30 to TRBJ1-1, with D unresolved. The CDR3 length is 11 residues. The ends were cut back, 2 bases at V and 4 bases at J, with 5 bases in the middle. The V gene's germline CDR1 is GTSNPN and CDR2 SVGIG (reference sequence). CDR3 in amino acids: CAWSLGTEAFF. The CDR3 DNA sequence: TGTGCCTGGAGTCTGGGCACTGAAGCTTTCTTT.

About this clone itself: The sample contains more than one DNA sequence encoding this CDR3. The chain links TRBV7-9 to TRBJ2-2; 12 bases align to TRBD2. There are 16 residues in the CDR3. J lost 4 bases, V lost 4 bases, and 4 bases had no gene match. Looked up from germline, CDR1 is SEHNR and CDR2 is FQNEAQ (reference sequence). CDR3 DNA: TGTGCCAGCAGCTCACGGACTAGCGGGGTCACCGGGGAGCTGTTTTTT. It yields the protein CASSSRTSGVTGELFF.

This chain joins TRBV4-1 and TRBJ2-7; D tentatively reads TRBD1 or TRBD2 (5 bases each). V lost 1 base and J 6 bases, leaving 19 bases between the germline ends. Germline V gene data show CDR1 as MGHRA and CDR2 as YSYEKL. The CDR3 is 16 residues long. This chain's CDR3 is CASSQGRPGRGIEQYF. CDR3 DNA sequence: TGCGCCAGCAGCCAAGGACGCCCAGGACGGGGCATCGAGCAGTACTTC.

The CDR3 loop is CASSLGLASSYNEQFF. CDR3 nucleotide sequence: TGTGCCAGCAGCTTGGGGTTGGCTAGCTCCTACAATGAGCAGTTCTTC. The V and J genes are TRBV11-3 and TRBJ2-1; D is uncertain. The germline V gene encodes CDR1 SGHNT and CDR2 YENEEA. Trimming removed 3 bases at V and 0 bases at J, with 12 bases between. The CDR3 totals 16 residues.